The 28 T cell receptor beta chains presented below share a single source sample, sequenced in a study of blood T cells in healthy people across ages (dated by TCRdb to about 2015). The library came from 5' RACE. Sequenced on an Illumina HiSeq 2500. A second 7 to 11 cycle PCR used a sample-barcoded 5' primer and a J-beta primer mix. TCRdb took the public reads, trimmed them with fastp at Q25, ran MiXCR for clone calling and kept in-frame beta chains. Each entry is one CDR3 protein sequence, shown with its most common DNA and genes. The sample table contains roughly 1.6 million distinct CDR3 sequences; only one count was recorded for about 32% of them. About 11% of the sample lies in the top ten. The specimen sequenced was blood. These receptor sequences come from a woman aged 30 to 39 in good health.

This clonotype was observed many times. The chain carries TRBV18 and TRBJ2-7; D perhaps matches TRBD2 (5 bases). Trimming stripped 8 bases from V and 5 bases from J, with 13 bases between. CDR3 length: 12 amino acids. Looked up from germline, CDR1 is KGHSH and CDR2 is LQKENI. The CDR3 here is CASSPSRDEQYF. For the CDR3, the DNA is TGTGCCAGCAGCCCCTCGAGGGACGAGCAGTACTTC.

The chain employs TRBV5-1 and TRBJ2-2; unclear D gene. The CDR3 sequence is 15 residues long. CDR1 is SGHRS and CDR2 is YFSETQ in the germline V gene. Trimming pared 1 base from V and 1 base from J, leaving 8 bases between. CDR3 region: CASSLFGQNTGELFF. Written as DNA, the CDR3 is TGCGCCAGCAGCTTGTTTGGGCAGAACACCGGGGAGCTGTTTTTT.

The chain has TRBV4-1 and TRBJ2-3; 7 bases line up with TRBD1. The CDR3 covers 15 residues. Trimming at V came to 0 bases and at J to 6 bases, leaving 6 bases not matched to a gene. Germline V CDR1 and CDR2: MGHRA, YSYEKL. The CDR3 DNA reads as TGCGCCAGCAGCCAAGATGACAGGGTCCATGATACGCAGTATTTT. This codes for CASSQDDRVHDTQYF.

The V and J genes are TRBV5-1 and TRBJ2-1, with 10 positions matching TRBD2. J was trimmed by 3 bases and V by 0 bases; bases with no gene match: 3. CDR3 length equals 16 residues. Germline V lookup: CDR1 SGHRS, CDR2 YFSETQ. The CDR3 DNA reads as TGCGCCAGCAGCTTGGGGAGCGGGGGGGACTACAATGAGCAGTTCTTC. Protein product: CASSLGSGGDYNEQFF.

The chain has TRBV6-1 and TRBJ2-1; TRBD2 aligns across 8 bases. This CDR3 contains 15 residues. CDR1 is MNHNS and CDR2 is SASEGT in the germline V gene. The V gene end was trimmed by 6 bases and the J gene end by 7 bases; junction bases not matched to a gene: 11. CDR3 region: CASRRRLAGGNEQFF. As DNA, the CDR3 is TGTGCCAGCAGGCGACGTCTAGCGGGTGGGAATGAGCAGTTCTTC.

This clonotype has a handful of counts. J is TRBJ2-1 and V is TRBV24-1; 14 nucleotides align to TRBD2. CDR1 is KGHDR, CDR2 SFDVKD, per germline. V gave up 4 bases and J gave up 8 bases; unmatched junction bases: 9. This CDR3 contains 17 residues. The CDR3 is CATSDRTGLAGGDEQFF. CDR3 DNA: TGTGCCACCAGTGACCGAACCGGACTAGCGGGAGGTGATGAGCAGTTCTTC.

The J gene is TRBJ2-1, the V gene TRBV7-8; 7 positions match TRBD1. J lost 9 bases, V lost 1 base, and 6 bases had no gene match. The CDR3 has 14 residues. Germline V gene sequence: CDR1 SGHVS, CDR2 FQNEAQ. CDR3 DNA: TGTGCCAGCAGCTTAGTTGAGGGACAGAGTGAGCAGTTCTTC. Amino acids: CASSLVEGQSEQFF. The full variable domain, rest sourced from reference TRBV7-8 and TRBJ2-1, is GAGVSQSPRYKVAKRGQDVALRCDPISGHVSLFWYQQALGQGPEFLTYFQNEAQLDKSGLPSDRFFAERPEGSVSTLKIQRTQQEDSAVYLCASSLVEGQSEQFFGPGTRLTVL.

This clonotype has at least ten counts. The chain carries TRBV7-9 and TRBJ2-7; D remains unclear. CDR1 is SEHNR, CDR2 FQNEAQ, per germline (reference sequence). This CDR3 comprises 13 residues. V was clipped by 2 bases and J by 2 bases, with 7 bases between them. The CDR3 is CASSLRPAYEQYF. DNA of the CDR3: TGTGCCAGCAGCTTACGTCCGGCCTACGAGCAGTACTTC.

The chain links TRBV7-9 to TRBJ2-5; a weak D match, TRBD1 (5 bases). The CDR3 loop spans 14 amino acids. Germline CDR1 is SEHNR and CDR2 is FQNEAQ (reference sequence). Deletions cut 3 bases from V and 5 bases from J, with 13 bases between. In DNA form, the CDR3 reads TGTGCCAGCAGCTTTTATGGGGCCCGGGAGACCCAGTACTTC. This codes for CASSFYGARETQYF.

The V and J genes are TRBV10-3 and TRBJ2-5, with D perhaps TRBD2 (5 bases). Per germline, CDR1 ENHRY and CDR2 SYGVKD. CDR3 length: 12 amino acids. V was cut by 4 bases and J by 6 bases, with 9 bases left in between. The CDR3: CAISASGKTQYF. CDR3 nucleotide sequence: TGTGCCATCAGTGCGTCCGGGAAGACCCAGTACTTC.

A few counts support this clonotype. Mismatch with germline at one junction end may stem from a read error. The V and J genes are TRBV6-5 and TRBJ1-2, with 11 bases lining up with TRBD1. CDR1 and CDR2 (germline): MNHEY, SVGAGI. The CDR3 is 16 residues long. The CDR3 here is CASSYSRDRGDYGYTF. Here the CDR3 DNA reads TGCGCCAGCAGTTACTCGAGGGACAGGGGGGACTATGGCTACACCTTC.

The V gene is TRBV12-3 or TRBV12-4, the J gene TRBJ1-2; 7 bases align to TRBD1. Trimming took 6 bases from V and 2 from J; bases not matched to a gene: 6. This CDR3 comprises 14 residues. As DNA, the CDR3 is TGTGCCAGCAGCTATACGACAGGGAACTATGGCTACACCTTC. This encodes CASSYTTGNYGYTF.

Many counts were recorded for this clonotype. The CDR3 DNA reads TGCAGTGCCTCCGGGACTACGGGCTACGAGCAGTACTTC. Its protein product is CSASGTTGYEQYF. The J gene is TRBJ2-7, the V gene TRBV20-1, with TRBD2 matching 7 bases. The germline V gene has CDR1 DFQATT and CDR2 SNEGSKA (reference sequence). The CDR3 contains 13 residues. Trimming cost V 6 bases and J 3 bases; bases outside gene matches: 8.

In this sample, this clonotype turned up a few times. In nucleotides, the CDR3 is TGTGCCAGCAGCTTAGGAATAGCGGGAGGGTGGTACGAGCAGTACTTC. This encodes CASSLGIAGGWYEQYF. The chain links TRBV7-9 to TRBJ2-7; 11 nucleotides line up with TRBD2. The junction had 6 bases not matched to a gene; V was cut back by 1 base and J by 4 bases. The CDR3 consists of 16 residues. CDR1 is SEHNR and CDR2 is FQNEAQ in the germline V gene (reference sequence). The full variable domain, with the rest looked up from reference TRBV7-9 and TRBJ2-7, is DTGVSQNPRHKITKRGQNVTFRCDPISEHNRLYWYRQTLGQGPEFLTYFQNEAQLEKSRLLSDRFSAERPKGSFSTLEIQRTEQGDSAMYLCASSLGIAGGWYEQYFGPGTRLTVT.

About this clonotype itself: One end of the junction fails to match germline, which may point to a read error. This chain links TRBV5-1 with TRBJ2-5, with TRBD1 identical over 7 bases. Germline V CDR1 and CDR2: SGHRS, YFSETQ. The CDR3 loop spans 15 amino acids. The CDR3 region is CASKIPGQPQGTQYF. The CDR3 nucleotides read TGCGCCAGCAAGATTCCGGGACAGCCCCAAGGGACCCAGTACTTC.

This chain links TRBV3-1 with TRBJ2-2, with D uncertain. The CDR3 has 13 amino acids. CDR1 and CDR2 (germline): LGHDT, YNNKEL (reference sequence). V was clipped by 6 bases and J by 2 bases, with 7 bases between them. The CDR3 here is CASSLFNTGELFF. The CDR3, as DNA: TGTGCCAGCAGTCTTTTTAACACCGGGGAGCTGTTTTTT.

The table lists this clonotype with a few counts. The rearrangement joins TRBV27 to TRBJ1-1; 10 positions match TRBD1. This CDR3 region has 15 residues. CDR1 is MNHEY, CDR2 SMNVEV, per germline (reference sequence). J was trimmed by 3 bases and V by 5 bases; bases with no gene match: 6. DNA for the CDR3: TGTGCCAGCAGTCTCTCGACAGGGGGCTACACTGAAGCTTTCTTT. Protein: CASSLSTGGYTEAFF.

This clonotype was recorded at least ten times. CDR3 nucleotides: TGTGCCAGCAGCTTAGCTACAGGGAGAGATACGCAGTATTTT. Amino acid sequence: CASSLATGRDTQYF. This chain links TRBV7-9 with TRBJ2-3; possible D gene TRBD1, 6 bases. Germline V CDR1 and CDR2: SEHNR, FQNEAQ (reference sequence). The CDR3 runs to 14 residues. Trimming cost V 0 bases and J 5 bases, with 9 bases left between them.

The chain combines TRBV6-2 or TRBV6-3 with TRBJ1-1; D unresolved. This CDR3 has 14 residues. Germline V gives CDR1 MNHEY, CDR2 SVGEGT. Trimming took 7 bases from V and 1 from J, leaving 13 bases between them. The CDR3 nucleotides read TGTGCCAGCACCCCGAATACGAGGAACACTGAAGCTTTCTTT. Translating it yields CASTPNTRNTEAFF.

The chain couples TRBV15 to TRBJ2-1, with D possibly called TRBD1 or TRBD2 (6 bases each). Near its end, the DNA agrees better with TRBJ2-7, so the J call may be wrong. Germline assignment: CDR1 LNHNV and CDR2 YYDKDF (reference sequence). This CDR3 contains 16 residues. This CDR3 is CATSRERGGLYNEQYF. The CDR3 coding sequence is TGTGCCACCAGCAGAGAACGTGGGGGGCTCTACAATGAGCAGTACTTC.

This chain joins TRBV14 and TRBJ2-7, with D possibly TRBD2 on 5 matching bases. Germline V CDR1 and CDR2: SGHDN, FVKESK. V was trimmed by 4 bases and J by 4 bases, leaving 26 bases between them. This CDR3 has 18 residues. CDR3 residues: CASSLVNSRRGAMYEQYF. CDR3 sequence (DNA): TGTGCCAGCAGCCTAGTGAACTCGCGACGGGGTGCGATGTACGAGCAGTACTTC.

Only a few counts were recorded for this clonotype. The chain links TRBV5-1 to TRBJ1-1; no clear D. CDR3 length: 14 amino acids. Germline lookup yields CDR1 SGHRS and CDR2 YFSETQ. The V end was cut by 0 bases, the J end by 5 bases, with 11 bases between. The CDR3 loop reads CASSLEVGLTEAFF. In DNA form, the CDR3 reads TGCGCCAGCAGCTTGGAGGTGGGTCTGACTGAAGCTTTCTTT.

V usage is TRBV14 and J usage is TRBJ2-7; D tentatively fits TRBD1 or TRBD2 (6 bases each). The J call may be wrong; the DNA end is better matched by TRBJ2-5. CDR1 and CDR2 from the germline V gene are SGHDN and FVKESK. This CDR3 comprises 15 residues. CDR3 nucleotides: TGTGCCAGCAGCCAAGATCCGGGGGCGCGGGAGACCCAGTACTTC. The encoded protein is CASSQDPGARETQYF.

This clonotype was counted a few times. The rearrangement links TRBV6-5 to TRBJ2-1, with D possibly matching TRBD1 (5 bases). Trimming took off 0 bases at V and 5 bases at J, with 20 bases between the two ends. Germline-derived CDR1 and CDR2 are MNHEY and SVGAGI. The CDR3 is 18 amino acids. The CDR3 here is CASSYSVMLPEDNNEQFF. CDR3 bases: TGTGCCAGCAGTTACTCGGTAATGTTACCCGAGGACAACAATGAGCAGTTCTTC.

The J gene is TRBJ2-7, the V gene TRBV20-1, with D possibly TRBD2 on 5 matching bases. Germline values: CDR1 DFQATT, CDR2 SNEGSKA (reference sequence). V was trimmed by 5 bases and J by 2 bases, leaving 13 bases between them. The CDR3 has 13 residues. The CDR3 loop reads CSAPPSAAYEQYF. Here the CDR3 DNA reads TGCAGTGCTCCCCCTTCAGCGGCCTACGAGCAGTACTTC.

The J gene is TRBJ1-1, the V gene TRBV5-1; D is unresolved. The germline V gene has CDR1 SGHRS and CDR2 YFSETQ. V was shortened by 0 bases and J by 1 base, with 10 bases between the two germline ends. CDR3 size: 15 residues. The CDR3 sequence is CASSLGGFGNTEAFF. For the CDR3, the DNA is TGCGCCAGCAGCTTGGGGGGTTTTGGGAACACTGAAGCTTTCTTT. The complete variable domain, with remaining parts taken from reference TRBV5-1 and TRBJ1-1, reads KAGVTQTPRYLIKTRGQQVTLSCSPISGHRSVSWYQQTPGQGLQFLFEYFSETQRNKGNFPGRFSGRQFSNSRSEMNVSTLELGDSALYLCASSLGGFGNTEAFFGQGTRLTVV.

The chain joins TRBV6-5 to TRBJ2-7; D tentatively reads TRBD1 or TRBD2 (6 bases each). CDR1 MNHEY and CDR2 SVGAGI come from the germline V gene. The CDR3 contains 16 residues. The germline V and J ends were trimmed by 4 bases and 2 bases, with 18 bases remaining between them. CDR3 nucleotides: TGTGCCAGCAGTTGGGCCCGGAGGAGGGGGACCTACGAGCAGTACTTC. Translation gives CASSWARRRGTYEQYF.

In its sample, this clonotype was seen a few times. V usage is TRBV5-1 and J usage is TRBJ2-5, with TRBD1 as a possible D gene (6 bases). Germline V lookup: CDR1 SGHRS, CDR2 YFSETQ. The CDR3 is 14 amino acids. The V and J ends lost 6 bases and 2 bases respectively, with 14 bases between them. The CDR3 here is CASNLGQPQETQYF. DNA for the CDR3: TGCGCCAGCAATCTCGGACAGCCACAAGAGACCCAGTACTTC.